Presented here are 20 T cell receptor beta chains from one specimen sequenced in a study of T cell clones after liver transplantation. The method was immunoSEQ multiplex PCR; TCRdb's version includes in-frame clones alone and lacks a portion of them. The sample includes about 120,000 clones, just over 90% of them seen just once. Specimen: CD4+ T cells from blood, collected 12 months after liver transplant. Source of these receptors: a human patient who received a liver transplant. Among the T cells, some may be from the graft donor.

The rearrangement joins TRBV11-3 to TRBJ2-3; D ambiguous. The CDR3 totals 13 residues. Germline CDR1 reads SGHNT; CDR2 reads YENEEA. V lost 0 bases, J lost 5 bases, and 6 bases lay in between. CDR3 in amino acids: CASSLEWKDTQYF. CDR3 nucleotides: TGTGCCAGCAGCTTAGAGTGGAAAGATACGCAGTATTTT.

The gene calls are TRBV7-9 and TRBJ2-7; D gene uncertain. Germline values: CDR1 SEHNR, CDR2 FQNEAQ (reference sequence). Deletions cut 4 bases from V and 0 bases from J, with 16 bases between. The CDR3 runs 16 residues. The CDR3 coding sequence is TGTGCCAGCAGCTCTGATCGGGTCTTTAGCTCCTACGAGCAGTACTTC. It encodes CASSSDRVFSSYEQYF.

Concerning this clone: This same CDR3 is encoded by further DNA sequences in the sample. This chain uses TRBV6-5 with TRBJ1-5; D perhaps matches TRBD1 (5 bases). The germline V gene encodes CDR1 MNHEY and CDR2 SVGAGI. This CDR3 is built from 13 residues. The V and J ends lost 3 bases and 4 bases respectively, with 7 bases between them. The CDR3 coding sequence is TGTGCCAGCAGTTATCAGGGAAATCAGCCCCAGCATTTT. This gives the protein CASSYQGNQPQHF.

The sample holds a few counts of this clone. The chain joins TRBV9 to TRBJ1-1; D is unresolved. The V end lost 0 bases, the J end lost 1 base, and 4 bases lay between the germline ends. Per germline, CDR1 SGDLS and CDR2 YYNGEE. The CDR3 runs 13 residues. This CDR3 reads CASSVAPNTEAFF. CDR3 DNA sequence: TGTGCCAGCAGCGTAGCGCCGAACACTGAAGCTTTCTTT. The variable domain in full, completed from reference TRBV9 and TRBJ1-1, reads DSGVTQTPKHLITATGQRVTLRCSPRSGDLSVYWYQQSLDQGLQFLIQYYNGEERAKGNILERFSAQQFPDLHSELNLSSLELGDSALYFCASSVAPNTEAFFGQGTRLTVV.

This CDR3 reads CASSLVASGVGEQFF. CDR3 DNA sequence: TGTGCCAGCAGCTTAGTAGCCTCCGGGGTGGGTGAGCAGTTCTTC. V usage is TRBV7-3 and J usage is TRBJ2-1; D might be TRBD2 (5 bases). CDR3 length: 15 residues. Per the germline V gene, CDR1 is SGHTA and CDR2 is FQGTGA. The V end was cut by 2 bases, the J end by 9 bases, with 17 bases between. The complete variable domain, with remaining parts taken from reference TRBV7-3 and TRBJ2-1, reads GAGVSQTPSNKVTEKGKYVELRCDPISGHTALYWYRQSLGQGPEFLIYFQGTGAADDSGLPNDRFFAVRPEGSVSTLKIQRTERGDSAVYLCASSLVASGVGEQFFGPGTRLTVL.

The chain employs TRBV4-1 and TRBJ1-4; possible D gene TRBD1, 5 bases. V gave up 6 bases and J gave up 3 bases, with 11 bases separating them. The CDR3 totals 14 residues. Germline V gene lookup returns CDR1 MGHRA and CDR2 YSYEKL. Here the CDR3 reads CASSPGEANEKLFF. CDR3 nucleotide sequence: TGCGCCAGCAGTCCGGGGGAGGCTAATGAAAAACTGTTTTTT.

This sequence joins TRBV11-2 and TRBJ2-3; 8 bases are shared with TRBD2. CDR3 length equals 18 residues. Germline CDR1 is SGHAT and CDR2 is FQNNGV. With 3 bases clipped from V and 0 bases from J, the junction kept 11 bases outside the gene matches. CDR3 region: CASSFTTSGGSSTDTQYF. CDR3 DNA: TGTGCCAGCAGCTTTACCACTAGCGGAGGATCTAGCACAGATACGCAGTATTTT.

This clone was detected only once. The V call is TRBV18, the J call TRBJ2-2; the D is unclear. The germline V gene encodes CDR1 KGHSH and CDR2 LQKENI. V dropped 2 bases and J dropped 1 base, with 5 bases sitting between them. The CDR3 has 14 residues. This CDR3 is CASSPSQNTGELFF. CDR3 nucleotide sequence: TGTGCCAGCTCACCATCCCAGAACACCGGGGAGCTGTTTTTT.

This chain connects TRBV5-3 to TRBJ1-4; the D is unclear. TRBV5-3 is an open reading frame, and its role is uncertain. The V gene lost 8 bases and the J gene lost 0 bases, with 20 bases spanning the gap. The CDR3 covers 17 residues. In nucleotides, the CDR3 is TGTGCCAGCCACCCTCCTTGCGGGGATGCAACTAATGAAAAACTGTTTTTT. Translation gives CASHPPCGDATNEKLFF.

This clone was counted only a few times. Other DNA sequences of this sample code for an identical CDR3. The CDR3 bases are TGTGCCAGCAGCGTATGGCGGGGCGGCACAGATACGCAGTATTTT. This gives the protein CASSVWRGGTDTQYF. The chain uses TRBV9 and TRBJ2-3; tentative D call: TRBD2 (6 bases). This CDR3 contains 15 residues. Germline V gene data show CDR1 as SGDLS and CDR2 as YYNGEE. Trimming shortened V by 1 base and J by 1 base, and 10 bases separated the two germline ends.

The chain links TRBV7-8 to TRBJ1-5; D gene uncertain. From germline, CDR1 is SGHVS and CDR2 FQNEAQ. The CDR3 runs 15 residues. V was clipped by 5 bases and J by 2 bases, with 13 bases between them. CDR3 coding DNA: TGTGCCAGCAGCGGACGCCTCTGGGGCAATCAGCCCCAGCATTTT. Protein sequence: CASSGRLWGNQPQHF.

The J gene is TRBJ2-7, the V gene TRBV5-1; 12 bases agree with TRBD2. The CDR3 consists of 16 residues. With 0 bases clipped from V and 6 bases from J, the junction kept 7 bases outside the gene matches. CDR1 and CDR2 (germline): SGHRS, YFSETQ. CDR3 region: CASSLVASGRVAEQYF. The CDR3 DNA reads as TGCGCCAGCAGCTTGGTGGCTAGCGGGAGGGTGGCCGAGCAGTACTTC.

The rearrangement joins TRBV28 to TRBJ1-2, with D perhaps matching TRBD1 (6 bases). Germline V gene sequence: CDR1 MDHEN, CDR2 SYDVKM. This CDR3 is 15 amino acids long. The V gene lost 2 bases and the J gene lost 2 bases, with 12 bases spanning the gap. The CDR3 DNA sequence: TGTGCCAGCAGTTTAGGGACACCCACAAACTATGGCTACACCTTC. As protein: CASSLGTPTNYGYTF.

The genes are TRBV28 and TRBJ2-1, with D hard to call. Trimming removed 2 bases from V and 5 bases from J, with 7 bases in between. The germline gives CDR1 MDHEN, CDR2 SYDVKM. This CDR3 region has 13 residues. CDR3 DNA sequence: TGTGCCAGCAGTTTAGGCTACCACAATGAGCAGTTCTTC. Translated, it gives CASSLGYHNEQFF.

The chain recombines TRBV12-5 with TRBJ2-5; 12 nucleotides line up with TRBD2. J was trimmed by 4 bases and V by 5 bases; bases with no gene match: 14. Germline loops: CDR1 LGHNT, CDR2 FRNRAP. This CDR3 region has 18 residues. The CDR3 loop reads CASGGRTVLAGGGETQYF. In DNA, the CDR3 is TGTGCTAGTGGTGGCAGGACGGTCCTAGCGGGAGGGGGAGAGACCCAGTACTTC.

The chain recombines TRBV5-5 with TRBJ2-1; 7 bases are a match to TRBD1. The CDR3 has 15 residues. CDR1 SGHKS and CDR2 YYEKEE come from the germline V gene (reference sequence). V gave up 4 bases and J gave up 5 bases; unmatched junction bases: 9. Here the CDR3 DNA reads TGTGCCAGCAGCCTGAGATTGGACAGGAACAATGAGCAGTTCTTC. It is translated as CASSLRLDRNNEQFF.

V and J are TRBV28 and TRBJ2-5; TRBD2 is a possible D gene (6 bases). Trimming pared 9 bases from V and 2 bases from J, leaving 22 bases between. The CDR3 has 16 residues. The germline gives CDR1 MDHEN, CDR2 SYDVKM. The CDR3 DNA is TGTGCCAGTCATTGGGGCGGGCTAGCGCCTCAAGAGACCCAGTACTTC. Translation: CASHWGGLAPQETQYF.

The chain is built from TRBV29-1 and TRBJ2-7, with a weak D call TRBD2 (6 bases). The CDR3 spans 15 residues. CDR1 and CDR2 (germline): SQVTM, ANQGSEA. V lost 7 bases and J lost 6, with 25 bases in between. CDR3 in amino acids: CSAGGHGGTTGEQYF. The DNA for the CDR3 is TGCAGCGCCGGAGGACACGGGGGAACTACTGGCGAGCAGTACTTC.

The genes are TRBV4-1 and TRBJ2-7; possible D gene TRBD2, 5 bases. Germline V gene data show CDR1 as MGHRA and CDR2 as YSYEKL. The CDR3 has 14 residues. Trimming took off 4 bases at V and 3 bases at J, with 13 bases between the two ends. CDR3: CASSRSLGDYEQYF. CDR3 DNA sequence: TGCGCCAGCAGCCGATCCTTGGGAGACTACGAGCAGTACTTC.

This clone was counted a single time. V is TRBV11-1 and J is TRBJ1-1; TRBD1 might be the D (5 bases). The CDR3 loop spans 14 amino acids. Germline CDR1 reads SGHAT; CDR2 reads FQDESV (reference sequence). The V gene lost 2 bases and the J gene lost 4 bases, with 11 bases spanning the gap. This CDR3 reads CASSLRQTSTEAFF. The CDR3 DNA is TGTGCCAGCAGCTTAAGACAGACGAGCACTGAAGCTTTCTTT.